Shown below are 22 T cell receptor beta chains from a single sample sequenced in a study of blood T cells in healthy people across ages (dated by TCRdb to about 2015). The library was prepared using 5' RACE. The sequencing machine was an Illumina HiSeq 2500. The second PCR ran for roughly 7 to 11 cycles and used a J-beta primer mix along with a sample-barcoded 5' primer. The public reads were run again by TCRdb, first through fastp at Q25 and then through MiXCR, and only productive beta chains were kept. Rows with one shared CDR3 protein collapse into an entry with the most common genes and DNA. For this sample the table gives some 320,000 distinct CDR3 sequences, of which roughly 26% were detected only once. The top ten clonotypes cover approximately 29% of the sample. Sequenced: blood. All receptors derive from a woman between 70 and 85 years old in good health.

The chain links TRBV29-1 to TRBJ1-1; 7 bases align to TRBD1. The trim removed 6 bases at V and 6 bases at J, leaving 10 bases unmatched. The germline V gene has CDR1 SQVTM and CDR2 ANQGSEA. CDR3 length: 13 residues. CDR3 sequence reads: CSVDGTASSEAFF. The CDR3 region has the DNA TGCAGCGTGGACGGGACAGCATCTTCTGAAGCTTTCTTT. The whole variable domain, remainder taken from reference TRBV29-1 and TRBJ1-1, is SAVISQKPSRDICQRGTSLTIQCQVDSQVTMMFWYRQQPGQSLTLIATANQGSEATYESGFVIDKFPISRPNLTFSTLTVSNMSPEDSSIYLCSVDGTASSEAFFGQGTRLTVV.

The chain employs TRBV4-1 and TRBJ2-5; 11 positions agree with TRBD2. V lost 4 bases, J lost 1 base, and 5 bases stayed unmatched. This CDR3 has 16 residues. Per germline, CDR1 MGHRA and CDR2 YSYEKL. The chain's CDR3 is CASSPRLAGIQETQYF. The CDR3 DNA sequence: TGCGCCAGCAGCCCCCGACTAGCGGGGATCCAAGAGACCCAGTACTTC.

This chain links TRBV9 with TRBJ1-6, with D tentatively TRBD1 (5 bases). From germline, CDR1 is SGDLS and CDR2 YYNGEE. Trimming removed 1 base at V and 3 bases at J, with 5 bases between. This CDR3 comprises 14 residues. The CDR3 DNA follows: TGTGCCAGCAGCGTACAGGGCTATAATTCACCCCTCCACTTT. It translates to CASSVQGYNSPLHF.

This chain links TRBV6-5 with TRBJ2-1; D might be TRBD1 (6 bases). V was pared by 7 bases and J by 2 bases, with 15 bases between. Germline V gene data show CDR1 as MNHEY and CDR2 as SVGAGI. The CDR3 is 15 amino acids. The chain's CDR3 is CASTPVGGPYNEQFF. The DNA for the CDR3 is TGTGCCAGCACCCCGGTAGGGGGACCCTACAATGAGCAGTTCTTC.

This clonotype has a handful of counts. CDR3 nucleotides: TGTGCCAGCAGCCCCCGACCGGGACTAGCGGCCTACAATGAGCAGTTCTTC. Encoded protein: CASSPRPGLAAYNEQFF. The chain has TRBV3-1 and TRBJ2-1; 11 bases fit TRBD2. This CDR3 is 17 amino acids long. Germline values: CDR1 LGHDT, CDR2 YNNKEL (reference sequence). V lost 4 bases and J lost 2; bases outside the gene matches: 7.

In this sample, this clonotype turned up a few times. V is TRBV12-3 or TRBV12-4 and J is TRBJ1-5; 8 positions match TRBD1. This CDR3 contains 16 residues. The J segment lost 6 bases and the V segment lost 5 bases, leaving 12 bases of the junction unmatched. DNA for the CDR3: TGTGCCAGCAGTCTCCCCGGACAGGGTGGGGGTCAGCCCCAGCATTTT. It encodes CASSLPGQGGGQPQHF.

CDR3 in amino acids: CASSRQLGELFF. The CDR3 DNA reads as TGTGCCAGCAGCAGACAGCTCGGGGAGCTGTTTTTT. This chain connects TRBV9 to TRBJ2-2, with TRBD1 as a possible D gene (5 bases). This CDR3 comprises 12 residues. V lost 4 bases, J lost 7 bases, and 8 bases lay in between. Looked up from germline, CDR1 is SGDLS and CDR2 is YYNGEE.

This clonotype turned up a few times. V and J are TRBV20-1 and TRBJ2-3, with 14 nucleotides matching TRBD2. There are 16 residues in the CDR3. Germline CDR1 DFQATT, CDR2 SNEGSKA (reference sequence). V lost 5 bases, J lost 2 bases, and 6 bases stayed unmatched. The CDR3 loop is CSALPGLAGDTDTQYF. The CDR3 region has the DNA TGCAGTGCTCTACCGGGACTAGCGGGAGACACAGATACGCAGTATTTT.

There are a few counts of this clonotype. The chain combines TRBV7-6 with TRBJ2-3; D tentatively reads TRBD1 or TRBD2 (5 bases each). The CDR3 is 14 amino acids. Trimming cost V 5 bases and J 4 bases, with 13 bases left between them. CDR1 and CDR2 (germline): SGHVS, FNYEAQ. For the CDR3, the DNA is TGTGCCAGCAGCCTCTATGGGGACGCAGATACGCAGTATTTT. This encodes CASSLYGDADTQYF.

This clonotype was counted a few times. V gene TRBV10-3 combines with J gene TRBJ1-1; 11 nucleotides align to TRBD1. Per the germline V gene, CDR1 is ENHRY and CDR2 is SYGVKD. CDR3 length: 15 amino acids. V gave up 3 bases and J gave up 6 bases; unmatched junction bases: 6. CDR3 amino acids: CAISDLGQGVSEAFF. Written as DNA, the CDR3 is TGTGCCATCAGTGACCTGGGACAGGGGGTTTCTGAAGCTTTCTTT.

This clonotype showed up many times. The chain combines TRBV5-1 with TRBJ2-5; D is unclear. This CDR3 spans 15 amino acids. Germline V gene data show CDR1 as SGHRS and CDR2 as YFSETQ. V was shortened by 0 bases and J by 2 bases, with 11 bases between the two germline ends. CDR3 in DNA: TGCGCCAGCAGCTTGGACTCCCGGCAGCAAGAGACCCAGTACTTC. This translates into CASSLDSRQQETQYF.

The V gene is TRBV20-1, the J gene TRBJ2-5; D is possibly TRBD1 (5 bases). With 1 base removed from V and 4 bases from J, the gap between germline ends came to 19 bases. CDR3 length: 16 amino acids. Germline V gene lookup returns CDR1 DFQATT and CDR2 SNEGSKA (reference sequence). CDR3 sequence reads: CSARASTIGVGETQYF. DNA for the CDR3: TGCAGTGCTAGAGCCTCCACCATAGGGGTGGGAGAGACCCAGTACTTC.

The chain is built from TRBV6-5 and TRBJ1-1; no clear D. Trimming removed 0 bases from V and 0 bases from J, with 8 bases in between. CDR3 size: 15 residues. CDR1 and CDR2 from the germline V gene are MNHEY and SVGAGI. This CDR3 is CASSYSRKVNTEAFF. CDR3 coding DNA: TGTGCCAGCAGTTACTCTCGTAAGGTGAACACTGAAGCTTTCTTT.

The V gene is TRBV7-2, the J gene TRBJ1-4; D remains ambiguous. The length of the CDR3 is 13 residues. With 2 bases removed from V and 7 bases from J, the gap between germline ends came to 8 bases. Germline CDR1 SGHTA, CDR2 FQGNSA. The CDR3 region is CASSLNEGEKLFF. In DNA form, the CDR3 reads TGTGCCAGCAGCTTAAATGAGGGTGAAAAACTGTTTTTT.

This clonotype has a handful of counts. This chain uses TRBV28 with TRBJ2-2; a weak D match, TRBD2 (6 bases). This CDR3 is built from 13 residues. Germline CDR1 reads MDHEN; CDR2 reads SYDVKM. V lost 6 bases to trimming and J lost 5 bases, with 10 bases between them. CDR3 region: CASRLAGTGELFF. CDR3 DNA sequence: TGTGCCAGCAGGTTGGCGGGGACCGGGGAGCTGTTTTTT. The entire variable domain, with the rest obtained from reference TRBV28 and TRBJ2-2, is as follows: DVKVTQSSRYLVKRTGEKVFLECVQDMDHENMFWYRQDPGLGLRLIYFSYDVKMKEKGDIPEGYSVSREKKERFSLILESASTNQTSMYLCASRLAGTGELFFGEGSRLTVL.

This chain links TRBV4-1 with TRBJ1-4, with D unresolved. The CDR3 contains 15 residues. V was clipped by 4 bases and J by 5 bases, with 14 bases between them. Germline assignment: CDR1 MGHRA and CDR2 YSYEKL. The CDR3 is CASSRIQELNEKLFF. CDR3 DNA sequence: TGCGCCAGCAGCCGGATCCAGGAGTTAAATGAAAAACTGTTTTTT.

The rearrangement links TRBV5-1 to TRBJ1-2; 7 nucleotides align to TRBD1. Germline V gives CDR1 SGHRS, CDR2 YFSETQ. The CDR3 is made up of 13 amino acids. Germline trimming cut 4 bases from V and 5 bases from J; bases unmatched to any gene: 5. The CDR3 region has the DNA TGCGCCAGCAGCCGTACAGGGGTTTATGGCTACACCTTC. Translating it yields CASSRTGVYGYTF.

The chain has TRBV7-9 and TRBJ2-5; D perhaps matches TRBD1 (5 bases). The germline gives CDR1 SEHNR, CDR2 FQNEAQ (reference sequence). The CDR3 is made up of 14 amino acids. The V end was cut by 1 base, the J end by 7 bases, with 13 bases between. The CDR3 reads CASSLVLGQGTQYF. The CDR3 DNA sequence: TGTGCCAGCAGCTTAGTGCTAGGCCAGGGGACCCAGTACTTC.

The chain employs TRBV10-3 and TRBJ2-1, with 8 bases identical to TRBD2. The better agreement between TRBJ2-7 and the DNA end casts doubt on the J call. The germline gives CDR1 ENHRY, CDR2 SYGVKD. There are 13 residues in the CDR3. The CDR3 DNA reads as TGTGCCATCAGGCTAGCGGGCGGCTACGAGCAGTACTTC. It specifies CAIRLAGGYEQYF.

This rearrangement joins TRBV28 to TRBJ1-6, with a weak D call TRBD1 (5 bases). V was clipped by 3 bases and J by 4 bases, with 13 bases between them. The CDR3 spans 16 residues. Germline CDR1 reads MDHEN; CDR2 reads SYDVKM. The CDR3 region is CASSFGQDRYNSPLHF. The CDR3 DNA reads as TGTGCCAGCAGTTTCGGTCAAGACAGATATAATTCACCCCTCCACTTT.

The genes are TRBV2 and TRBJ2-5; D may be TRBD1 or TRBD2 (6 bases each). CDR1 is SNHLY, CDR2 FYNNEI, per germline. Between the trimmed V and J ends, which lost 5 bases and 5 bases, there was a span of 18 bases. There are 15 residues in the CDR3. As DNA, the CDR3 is TGTGCCAGCAGTCCCAGTAGGGGGGCGCAGGAGACCCAGTACTTC. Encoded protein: CASSPSRGAQETQYF.

The CDR3 spells CASSFSPPAQETQYF. DNA of the CDR3: TGCGCCAGCAGCTTTTCTCCCCCGGCCCAAGAGACCCAGTACTTC. The J gene is TRBJ2-5, the V gene TRBV5-1; D gene uncertain. The CDR3 contains 15 residues. The germline V gene encodes CDR1 SGHRS and CDR2 YFSETQ. Trimming removed 2 bases from V and 1 base from J, with 12 bases in between.